The 19 T cell receptor beta chains reported below all come from one sample, sequenced in a study of regulatory and conventional T cells in RAG deficiency. The method was immunoSEQ multiplex PCR; TCRdb's version includes in-frame clones alone and lacks a portion of them. Of 8,700 or so clones listed, 70% to 90% are singletons. This sample was shared with a second study, whose subject was regulatory T cells. According to that study: Primers: 52 TRBV forward and 13 TRBJ reverse.

Sequences were obtained from CD8+ T cells sorted from blood. The receptors were sampled from a human donor in good health.

V and J are TRBV11-2 and TRBJ2-7, with D uncertain. V dropped 2 bases and J dropped 0 bases, with 8 bases sitting between them. Looked up from germline, CDR1 is SGHAT and CDR2 is FQNNGV. This CDR3 is built from 14 residues. The CDR3 nucleotides are TGTGCCAGCAGCTTACAGGAGAGCTCCTACGAGCAGTACTTC. The encoded protein is CASSLQESSYEQYF.

The chain uses TRBV30 and TRBJ2-7, with 10 bases that match TRBD2. V shed 8 bases and J 3 bases; nucleotides not matched to a gene: 22. Per the germline V gene, CDR1 is GTSNPN and CDR2 is SVGIG (reference sequence). The CDR3 totals 18 residues. The CDR3 loop is CALAPRDSGGAGSYEQYF. Here the CDR3 DNA reads TGTGCCCTGGCCCCTAGGGACAGCGGGGGGGCGGGTAGCTACGAGCAGTACTTC.

The gene calls are TRBV2 and TRBJ2-7; a possible D gene is TRBD1 (5 bases). Per germline, CDR1 SNHLY and CDR2 FYNNEI. This CDR3 has 12 amino acids. V dropped 4 bases and J dropped 3 bases, with 7 bases sitting between them. For the CDR3, the DNA is TGTGCCAGCAGTGGACAGTTCTACGAGCAGTACTTC. Its translation is CASSGQFYEQYF.

This clone has more than one count but fewer than ten. J is TRBJ2-1 and V is TRBV19, with TRBD2 as a possible D gene (6 bases). CDR3 length: 15 residues. The germline gives CDR1 LNHDA, CDR2 SQIVND (reference sequence). Trimming left V 3 bases short and J 6 bases short, with 15 bases between. The CDR3 DNA follows: TGTGCCAGTAGTATGGTGGCGGGACCTCTCAATGAGCAGTTCTTC. This codes for CASSMVAGPLNEQFF. Based on the CDR3 plus reference TRBV19 and TRBJ2-1, the full variable domain is DGGITQSPKYLFRKEGQNVTLSCEQNLNHDAMYWYRQDPGQGLRLIYYSQIVNDFQKGDIAEGYSVSREKKESFPLTVTSAQKNPTAFYLCASSMVAGPLNEQFFGPGTRLTVL.

The chain recombines TRBV4-1 with TRBJ2-1; 10 nucleotides agree with TRBD1. This CDR3 comprises 15 residues. Germline trimming cut 3 bases from V and 8 bases from J; bases unmatched to any gene: 7. CDR1 is MGHRA, CDR2 YSYEKL, per germline. The CDR3 DNA sequence: TGCGCCAGCAGCCACCCGGGACAGGGGTTGGATGAGCAGTTCTTC. Translation: CASSHPGQGLDEQFF.

CDR3 in amino acids: CASSNRQGGSEQYF. The CDR3 DNA follows: TGTGCCAGCAGTAACCGACAGGGAGGTAGCGAGCAGTACTTC. The J gene is TRBJ2-7, the V gene TRBV6-6; D perhaps matches TRBD1 (7 bases). This CDR3 is 14 amino acids long. The V gene's germline CDR1 is MNHNY and CDR2 SVGAGI (reference sequence). The ends were cut back, 5 bases at V and 6 bases at J, with 17 bases in the middle.

In this sample, this clone turned up a few times. This chain links TRBV6-6 with TRBJ2-3; 8 bases line up with TRBD2. V shed 7 bases and J 1 base; nucleotides not matched to a gene: 7. Germline V gene data show CDR1 as MNHNY and CDR2 as SVGAGI (reference sequence). This CDR3 is built from 15 residues. The CDR3 reads CASTPPGGRTDTQYF. CDR3 DNA: TGTGCCAGCACCCCCCCGGGAGGGCGCACAGATACGCAGTATTTT.

The rearrangement uses TRBV11-2 and TRBJ1-3, with D unresolved. The CDR3 covers 15 residues. The V end was cut by 5 bases, the J end by 0 bases, with 11 bases between. CDR1 SGHAT and CDR2 FQNNGV come from the germline V gene. The CDR3 nucleotides are TGTGCCAGCAGCGCCAACCGAAACTCTGGAAACACCATATATTTT. Its protein is CASSANRNSGNTIYF.

This clone was found a few times. This chain joins TRBV4-1 and TRBJ2-1, with D possibly called TRBD1 or TRBD2 (5 bases each). The CDR3 sequence is 11 residues long. Trimming pared 5 bases from V and 8 bases from J, leaving 7 bases between. The germline gives CDR1 MGHRA, CDR2 YSYEKL. This CDR3 is CASSGGYEQFF. CDR3 sequence (DNA): TGCGCCAGCAGCGGGGGATATGAGCAGTTCTTC.

In this sample, this clone turned up once. The chain uses TRBV5-6 and TRBJ2-7; no firm D call. Per germline, CDR1 SGHDT and CDR2 YYEEEE. V was cut by 0 bases and J by 2 bases, with 9 bases left in between. The CDR3 sequence is 14 residues long. This CDR3 reads CASSLGKVTYEQYF. The CDR3 DNA follows: TGTGCCAGCAGCTTGGGGAAAGTAACCTACGAGCAGTACTTC.

This chain uses TRBV5-4 with TRBJ1-1, with D unclear. Germline V gene data show CDR1 as SGHNT and CDR2 as YYREEE (reference sequence). Deletions cut 7 bases from V and 6 bases from J, with 13 bases between. The CDR3 has 12 residues. Written as DNA, the CDR3 is TGTGCCAGCTGGACTTGGGGTGCTGAAGCTTTCTTT. Its protein product is CASWTWGAEAFF.

This sequence joins TRBV16 and TRBJ2-7; D gene ambiguous. Germline CDR1 KGHSY, CDR2 FQNENV. Deletions cut 3 bases from V and 6 bases from J, with 12 bases between. The CDR3 is 13 residues long. This CDR3 reads CASSQEYHSEQYF. The CDR3 DNA reads TGTGCCAGCAGCCAGGAATATCACTCCGAGCAGTACTTC.

This clone ranks as medium-sized. The chain has TRBV2 and TRBJ2-7, with D possibly matching TRBD2 (5 bases). This CDR3 has 12 residues. Germline values: CDR1 SNHLY, CDR2 FYNNEI. Between the trimmed V and J ends, which lost 3 bases and 6 bases, there was a span of 9 bases. Written as DNA, the CDR3 is TGTGCCAGCAGTGAGTGGACTCTCGAGCAGTACTTC. It encodes CASSEWTLEQYF. The entire variable domain, with the rest obtained from reference TRBV2 and TRBJ2-7, is as follows: EPEVTQTPSHQVTQMGQEVILRCVPISNHLYFYWYRQILGQKVEFLVSFYNNEISEKSEIFDDQFSVERPDGSNFTLKIRSTKLEDSAMYFCASSEWTLEQYFGPGTRLTVT.

This chain connects TRBV5-8 to TRBJ1-1; D is perhaps TRBD1 (5 bases). The CDR3 has 13 residues. The V end was cut by 2 bases, the J end by 5 bases, with 10 bases between. Germline V lookup: CDR1 SGHTS, CDR2 YDEGEE. The chain's CDR3 is CASSFPEGTEAFF. DNA of the CDR3: TGTGCCAGCAGCTTTCCGGAGGGGACTGAAGCTTTCTTT.

The chain has TRBV28 and TRBJ1-1; 8 positions match TRBD1. The germline V gene has CDR1 MDHEN and CDR2 SYDVKM. The trim removed 3 bases at V and 4 bases at J, leaving 4 bases unmatched. There are 14 residues in the CDR3. CDR3 loop: CASSLNRGATEAFF. CDR3 DNA: TGTGCCAGCAGTTTGAACAGGGGGGCCACTGAAGCTTTCTTT.

V is TRBV6-5 and J is TRBJ2-1, with 10 bases aligning to TRBD2. Germline V gene lookup returns CDR1 MNHEY and CDR2 SVGAGI. J was trimmed by 1 base and V by 2 bases; bases with no gene match: 2. This CDR3 is built from 16 residues. CDR3 DNA sequence: TGTGCCAGCAGTTACAGTAGCGGGGGGTCCTACAATGAGCAGTTCTTC. It is translated as CASSYSSGGSYNEQFF.

By its share, this clone is large (0.1 to 1%). The chain is built from TRBV29-1 and TRBJ2-7, with D perhaps matching TRBD1 (6 bases). V was shortened by 4 bases and J by 5 bases, with 12 bases between the two germline ends. Germline values: CDR1 SQVTM, CDR2 ANQGSEA. CDR3 length equals 12 residues. The CDR3 region is CSVADRLDEQYF. The DNA for the CDR3 is TGCAGCGTTGCGGACAGACTGGACGAGCAGTACTTC.

The chain carries TRBV5-4 and TRBJ2-3; 11 bases agree with TRBD2. Germline CDR1 SGHNT, CDR2 YYREEE (reference sequence). The CDR3 length is 16 residues. Trimming at V came to 7 bases and at J to 3 bases, leaving 10 bases not matched to a gene. The CDR3 loop reads CASADFTSGGTDTQYF. CDR3 coding DNA: TGTGCCAGCGCTGATTTTACTAGCGGGGGAACAGATACGCAGTATTTT.

This clone was seen a few times. This chain joins TRBV29-1 and TRBJ1-1; D is perhaps TRBD1 (5 bases). CDR1 and CDR2 (germline): SQVTM, ANQGSEA. The CDR3 length is 13 residues. Between the trimmed V and J ends, which lost 3 bases and 5 bases, there was a span of 13 bases. The CDR3 DNA reads as TGCAGCGTTGACGGGGGGGGTTTTACTGAAGCTTTCTTT. Encoded protein: CSVDGGGFTEAFF.